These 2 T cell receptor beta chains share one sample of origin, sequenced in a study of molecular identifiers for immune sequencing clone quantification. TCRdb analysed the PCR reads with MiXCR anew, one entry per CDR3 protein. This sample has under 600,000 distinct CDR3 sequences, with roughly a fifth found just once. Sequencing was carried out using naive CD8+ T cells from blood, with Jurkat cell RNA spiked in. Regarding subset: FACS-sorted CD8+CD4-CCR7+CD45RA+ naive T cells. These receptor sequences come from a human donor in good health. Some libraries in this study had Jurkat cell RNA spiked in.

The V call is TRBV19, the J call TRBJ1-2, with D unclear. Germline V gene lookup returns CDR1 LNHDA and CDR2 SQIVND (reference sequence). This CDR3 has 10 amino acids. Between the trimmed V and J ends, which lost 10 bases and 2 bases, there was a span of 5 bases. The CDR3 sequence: CATGNYGYTF. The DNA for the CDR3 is TGTGCCACGGGGAACTATGGCTACACCTTC. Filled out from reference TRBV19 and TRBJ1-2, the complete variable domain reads DGGITQSPKYLFRKEGQNVTLSCEQNLNHDAMYWYRQDPGQGLRLIYYSQIVNDFQKGDIAEGYSVSREKKESFPLTVTSAQKNPTAFYLCATGNYGYTFGSGTRLTVV.

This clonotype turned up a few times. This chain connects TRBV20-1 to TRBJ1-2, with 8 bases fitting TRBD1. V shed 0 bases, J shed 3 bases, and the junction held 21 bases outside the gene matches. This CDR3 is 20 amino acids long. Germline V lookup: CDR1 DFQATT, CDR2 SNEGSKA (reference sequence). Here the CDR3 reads CSARDTGQAPPVFKDYGYTF. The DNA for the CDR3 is TGCAGTGCTAGAGATACGGGACAGGCCCCCCCCGTCTTCAAGGACTATGGCTACACCTTC.